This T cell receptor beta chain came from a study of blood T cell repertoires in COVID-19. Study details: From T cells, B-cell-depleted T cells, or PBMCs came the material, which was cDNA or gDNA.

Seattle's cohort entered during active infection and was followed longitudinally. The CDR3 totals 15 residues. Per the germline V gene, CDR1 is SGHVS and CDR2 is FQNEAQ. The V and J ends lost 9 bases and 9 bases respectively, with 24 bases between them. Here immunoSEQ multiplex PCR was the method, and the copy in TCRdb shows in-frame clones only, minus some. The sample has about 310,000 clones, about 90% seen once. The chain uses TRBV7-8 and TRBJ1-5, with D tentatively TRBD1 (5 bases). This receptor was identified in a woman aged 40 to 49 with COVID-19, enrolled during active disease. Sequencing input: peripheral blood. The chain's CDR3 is CASRPGGLLEGPQHF. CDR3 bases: TGTGCCAGTCGGCCCGGGGGACTGCTCGAGGGGCCCCAGCATTTT.